These 25 T cell receptor beta chains share one sample of origin, sequenced in a study of blood T cell repertoires in COVID-19. TCRdb's copy holds only in-frame clones and misses some; the assay was immunoSEQ multiplex PCR. The table shows about 220,000 clones, with 75% to 85% occurring only once. The sequenced sample was peripheral blood. The origin of the receptors is a man aged 45-65 years with active or convalescent COVID-19.

The chain uses TRBV6-6 and TRBJ1-5; 7 bases line up with TRBD1. Germline CDR1 reads MNHNY; CDR2 reads SVGAGI (reference sequence). The CDR3 extends over 15 amino acids. V lost 7 bases, J lost 0 bases, and 6 bases stayed unmatched. The CDR3 sequence: CASKGTENSNQPQHF. The CDR3 bases are TGTGCCAGCAAAGGGACAGAGAATAGCAATCAGCCCCAGCATTTT.

CDR3 region: CASSRQGGQPQHF. Here the CDR3 DNA reads TGTGCCAGCAGTAGGCAGGGGGGACAGCCCCAGCATTTT. The chain is built from TRBV2 and TRBJ1-5; 7 nucleotides align to TRBD1. V shed 5 bases, J shed 7 bases, and the junction held 5 bases outside the gene matches. The CDR3 sequence is 13 residues long. The germline V gene has CDR1 SNHLY and CDR2 FYNNEI. Complete variable domain (other parts from reference TRBV2 and TRBJ1-5): EPEVTQTPSHQVTQMGQEVILRCVPISNHLYFYWYRQILGQKVEFLVSFYNNEISEKSEIFDDQFSVERPDGSNFTLKIRSTKLEDSAMYFCASSRQGGQPQHFGDGTRLSIL.

This rearrangement joins TRBV19 to TRBJ2-2; the match to TRBD1 covers 8 bases. V was pared by 7 bases and J by 0 bases, with 13 bases of the junction left unmatched. Germline CDR1 is LNHDA and CDR2 is SQIVND (reference sequence). The length of the CDR3 is 18 residues. CDR3 sequence: CASKTRTGFPTNTGELFF. CDR3 DNA sequence: TGTGCCAGTAAGACCCGGACAGGGTTCCCTACGAACACCGGGGAGCTGTTTTTT. Supplemented by reference TRBV19 and TRBJ2-2, the full variable domain reads DGGITQSPKYLFRKEGQNVTLSCEQNLNHDAMYWYRQDPGQGLRLIYYSQIVNDFQKGDIAEGYSVSREKKESFPLTVTSAQKNPTAFYLCASKTRTGFPTNTGELFFGEGSRLTVL.

The chain is built from TRBV5-4 and TRBJ2-5, with TRBD2 matching 10 bases. CDR3 length equals 16 residues. From germline, CDR1 is SGHNT and CDR2 YYREEE (reference sequence). Trimming at V came to 4 bases and at J to 2 bases, leaving 8 bases not matched to a gene. The DNA of the CDR3 is TGTGCCAGCAGCCCCCTAGCGGGAGATGCTCAAGAGACCCAGTACTTC. Protein sequence: CASSPLAGDAQETQYF.

This chain joins TRBV6-5 and TRBJ1-3; D gene ambiguous. CDR1 and CDR2 (germline): MNHEY, SVGAGI. The CDR3 loop spans 13 amino acids. The V gene lost 6 bases and the J gene lost 2 bases, with 8 bases spanning the gap. CDR3 coding DNA: TGTGCCAGCAGCAGGAGGCCTGGAAACACCATATATTTT. Protein product: CASSRRPGNTIYF.

This clone occurred once. J is TRBJ2-3 and V is TRBV28, with D possibly TRBD1 on 6 matching bases. The V end lost 3 bases, the J end lost 5 bases, and 15 bases lay between the germline ends. Germline loops: CDR1 MDHEN, CDR2 SYDVKM. The CDR3 is 15 amino acids. CDR3 amino acids: CASSLGQRQEDTQYF. CDR3 nucleotide sequence: TGTGCCAGCAGTTTGGGACAAAGGCAGGAAGATACGCAGTATTTT.

The CDR3 DNA reads as TGTGCCAGCAGCTTGGTTGGAGACACTGAAGCTTTCTTT. Protein sequence: CASSLVGDTEAFF. V is TRBV5-4 and J is TRBJ1-1; D not certain. This CDR3 contains 13 residues. The V and J ends lost 0 bases and 3 bases respectively, with 6 bases between them. The germline gives CDR1 SGHNT, CDR2 YYREEE (reference sequence).

V gene TRBV6-5 combines with J gene TRBJ2-7; D perhaps matches TRBD1 (6 bases). Germline CDR1 MNHEY, CDR2 SVGAGI. This CDR3 has 15 amino acids. Trimming took off 6 bases at V and 4 bases at J, with 19 bases between the two ends. DNA of the CDR3: TGTGCCAGCAGCCGAGAACAGGGATCTGGGTACGAGCAGTACTTC. It translates to CASSREQGSGYEQYF.

This chain connects TRBV10-3 to TRBJ2-3; TRBD2 agrees at 10 bases. Germline-derived CDR1 and CDR2 are ENHRY and SYGVKD. The CDR3 sequence is 17 residues long. Trimming cost V 6 bases and J 0 bases; bases outside gene matches: 9. The CDR3 region has the DNA TGTGCCATCAGGGGAGGGTATAGCGGGGGGAGCACAGATACGCAGTATTTT. It is translated as CAIRGGYSGGSTDTQYF.

V and J are TRBV5-4 and TRBJ2-1; TRBD1 agrees at 10 bases. CDR3 size: 18 residues. Germline loops: CDR1 SGHNT, CDR2 YYREEE (reference sequence). The J segment lost 2 bases and the V segment lost 4 bases, leaving 12 bases of the junction unmatched. CDR3 in amino acids: CASSPAPGQGTAYNEQFF. As DNA, the CDR3 is TGTGCCAGCAGCCCCGCCCCGGGACAGGGGACCGCCTACAATGAGCAGTTCTTC.

This clone was recorded only once. The chain recombines TRBV24-1 with TRBJ2-1; D may be TRBD2 (6 bases). CDR3 length: 15 residues. V lost 4 bases and J lost 2, with 11 bases in between. From germline, CDR1 is KGHDR and CDR2 SFDVKD. The CDR3 spells CATSDGGKAYNEQFF. CDR3 DNA sequence: TGTGCCACCAGTGACGGGGGAAAAGCCTACAATGAGCAGTTCTTC.

This clone was seen only a few times. The chain joins TRBV2 to TRBJ1-1; 9 bases line up with TRBD1. The germline CDR1 and CDR2 sequences are SNHLY and FYNNEI. The CDR3 has 13 amino acids. Trimming removed 5 bases from V and 6 bases from J; junction bases left unmatched: 4. CDR3 amino acids: CASSSDRGSEAFF. The CDR3 nucleotides read TGTGCCAGCAGTTCGGACAGGGGATCTGAAGCTTTCTTT.

This chain connects TRBV5-1 to TRBJ2-7, with TRBD2 identical over 10 bases. The CDR3 has 16 amino acids. With V trimmed by 0 bases and J by 0 bases, 3 bases remained unmatched. Germline V gene data show CDR1 as SGHRS and CDR2 as YFSETQ. CDR3 bases: TGCGCCAGCAGCTTGGCTAGCGGGAGCCCCTCCTACGAGCAGTACTTC. It yields the protein CASSLASGSPSYEQYF.

This chain uses TRBV5-1 with TRBJ2-1; TRBD2 matches at 8 bases. Germline CDR1 and CDR2: SGHRS and YFSETQ. V was pared by 3 bases and J by 9 bases, with 5 bases of the junction left unmatched. The CDR3 sequence is 13 residues long. CDR3 protein: CASSYGLAAEQFF. The CDR3 region has the DNA TGCGCCAGCAGCTACGGACTAGCCGCTGAGCAGTTCTTC.

The chain recombines TRBV7-3 with TRBJ1-1; D is unclear. V was clipped by 5 bases and J by 3 bases, with 10 bases between them. The germline V gene has CDR1 SGHTA and CDR2 FQGTGA. CDR3 size: 13 residues. The chain's CDR3 is CASSTQGDTEAFF. The CDR3 DNA follows: TGTGCCAGCAGCACGCAAGGAGACACTGAAGCTTTCTTT.

The chain couples TRBV13 to TRBJ2-1; 11 bases line up with TRBD2. Trimming at V came to 0 bases and at J to 13 bases, leaving 5 bases not matched to a gene. CDR1 and CDR2 from the germline V gene are PRHDT and FYEKMQ (reference sequence). The length of the CDR3 is 14 residues. This chain's CDR3 is CASSLGASGGIQFF. The CDR3 DNA is TGTGCCAGCAGCTTAGGGGCTAGCGGGGGGATTCAGTTCTTC. The whole variable domain, remainder taken from reference TRBV13 and TRBJ2-1, is AAGVIQSPRHLIKEKRETATLKCYPIPRHDTVYWYQQGPGQDPQFLISFYEKMQSDKGSIPDRFSAQQFSDYHSELNMSSLELGDSALYFCASSLGASGGIQFFGPGTRLTVL.

This chain connects TRBV7-9 to TRBJ2-1; tentative D call: TRBD2 (5 bases). Germline values: CDR1 SEHNR, CDR2 FQNEAQ (reference sequence). Trimming pared 1 base from V and 5 bases from J, leaving 9 bases between. The CDR3 spans 14 residues. DNA for the CDR3: TGTGCCAGCAGCTTAGTCTACGGGGACAATGAGCAGTTCTTC. It encodes CASSLVYGDNEQFF. Based on the CDR3 plus reference TRBV7-9 and TRBJ2-1, the full variable domain is DTGVSQNPRHKITKRGQNVTFRCDPISEHNRLYWYRQTLGQGPEFLTYFQNEAQLEKSRLLSDRFSAERPKGSFSTLEIQRTEQGDSAMYLCASSLVYGDNEQFFGPGTRLTVL.

CDR3 protein: CASSLTTSSYNEQFF. Here the CDR3 DNA reads TGCGCCAGCAGCTTGACTACGAGCTCCTACAATGAGCAGTTCTTC. The chain has TRBV5-1 and TRBJ2-1, with D unresolved. The V gene's germline CDR1 is SGHRS and CDR2 YFSETQ. CDR3 length: 15 amino acids. V lost 1 base and J lost 0, with 8 bases in between.

The rearrangement uses TRBV11-2 and TRBJ1-6; 9 bases agree with TRBD1. This CDR3 region has 18 residues. With V trimmed by 3 bases and J by 6 bases, 12 bases remained unmatched. CDR1 and CDR2 from the germline V gene are SGHAT and FQNNGV. Written as DNA, the CDR3 is TGTGCCAGCAGCTTCGGGACAGGGACGTTTAAGATTAATTCACCCCTCCACTTT. As protein: CASSFGTGTFKINSPLHF.

This chain connects TRBV5-8 to TRBJ1-1; TRBD1 is a possible D gene (6 bases). V lost 4 bases to trimming and J lost 3 bases, with 13 bases between them. Germline V gene data show CDR1 as SGHTS and CDR2 as YDEGEE. The CDR3 is made up of 14 amino acids. CDR3 sequence reads: CASSAYRAHTEAFF. The CDR3 DNA reads TGTGCCAGCAGCGCCTACAGGGCGCACACTGAAGCTTTCTTT.

The V gene is TRBV28, the J gene TRBJ1-5, with no clear D. The CDR3 sequence is 13 residues long. V was pared by 8 bases and J by 9 bases, with 17 bases between. Germline V CDR1 and CDR2: MDHEN, SYDVKM. CDR3 region: CASRASAYRPQHF. The CDR3 DNA is TGTGCCAGCCGTGCGTCAGCTTACAGGCCCCAGCATTTT.

CDR3 in amino acids: CASSSTPPTGNTEAFF. Written as DNA, the CDR3 is TGTGCCAGCAGCTCAACCCCGCCGACGGGGAACACTGAAGCTTTCTTT. The chain links TRBV11-3 to TRBJ1-1; no firm D call. The V gene lost 4 bases and the J gene lost 1 base, with 16 bases spanning the gap. CDR1 SGHNT and CDR2 YENEEA come from the germline V gene. This CDR3 has 16 residues.

The rearrangement joins TRBV7-9 to TRBJ2-3; 12 nucleotides line up with TRBD2. The CDR3 extends over 16 amino acids. V shed 2 bases, J shed 5 bases, and the junction held 5 bases outside the gene matches. Germline CDR1 SEHNR, CDR2 FQNEAQ (reference sequence). The CDR3, as DNA: TGTGCCAGCAGCTTACTCGGACTAGCGGGAAGAGATACGCAGTATTTT. This gives the protein CASSLLGLAGRDTQYF.

This clone came up a few times. The chain is built from TRBV16 and TRBJ2-7; D unclear. The CDR3 loop spans 14 amino acids. The germline V gene has CDR1 KGHSY and CDR2 FQNENV. V lost 4 bases and J lost 9, with 19 bases in between. This CDR3 is CASSPLPSPPGQYF. For the CDR3, the DNA is TGTGCCAGCAGCCCACTTCCCTCGCCTCCCGGGCAGTACTTC.

To note about this clone: This CDR3 is also generated by other DNA sequences in the sample. This chain joins TRBV5-1 and TRBJ1-2, with 10 bases lining up with TRBD1. Germline lookup yields CDR1 SGHRS and CDR2 YFSETQ. The CDR3 loop spans 14 amino acids. V lost 4 bases, J lost 8 bases, and 8 bases stayed unmatched. Here the CDR3 DNA reads TGCGCCAGCAGCCTGGGACAGGGGAGTGGGGGCTACACCTTC. It specifies CASSLGQGSGGYTF.